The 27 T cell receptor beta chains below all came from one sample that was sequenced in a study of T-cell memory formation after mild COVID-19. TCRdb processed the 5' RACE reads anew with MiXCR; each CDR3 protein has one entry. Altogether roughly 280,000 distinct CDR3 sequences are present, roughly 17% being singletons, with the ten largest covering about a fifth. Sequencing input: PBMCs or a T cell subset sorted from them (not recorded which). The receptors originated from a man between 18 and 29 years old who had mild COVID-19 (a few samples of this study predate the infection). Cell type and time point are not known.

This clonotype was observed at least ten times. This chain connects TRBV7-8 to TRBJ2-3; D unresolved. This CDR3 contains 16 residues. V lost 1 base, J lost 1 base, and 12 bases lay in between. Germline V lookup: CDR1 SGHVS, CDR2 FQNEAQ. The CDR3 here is CASSLGRNLGTDTQYF. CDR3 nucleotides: TGTGCCAGCAGCTTAGGCAGGAACCTCGGCACAGATACGCAGTATTTT.

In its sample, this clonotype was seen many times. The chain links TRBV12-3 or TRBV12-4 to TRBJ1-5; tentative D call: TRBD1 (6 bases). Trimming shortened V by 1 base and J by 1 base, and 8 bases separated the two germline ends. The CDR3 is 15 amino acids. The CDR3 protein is CASSLVTGSNQPQHF. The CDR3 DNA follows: TGTGCCAGCAGTTTAGTAACAGGGAGCAATCAGCCCCAGCATTTT.

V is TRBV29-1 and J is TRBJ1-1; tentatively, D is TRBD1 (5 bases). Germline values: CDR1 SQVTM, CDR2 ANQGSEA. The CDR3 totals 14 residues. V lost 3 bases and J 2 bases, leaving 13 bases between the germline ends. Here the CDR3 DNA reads TGCAGCGTTGACTGGCAGGGCTTAAACACTGAAGCTTTCTTT. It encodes CSVDWQGLNTEAFF.

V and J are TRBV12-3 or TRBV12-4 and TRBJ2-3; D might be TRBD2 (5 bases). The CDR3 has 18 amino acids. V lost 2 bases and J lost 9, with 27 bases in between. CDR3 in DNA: TGTGCCAGCAGTTTACGCCCGGCCCCAGAGGCGGGCCCAAGCACGCAGTATTTT. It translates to CASSLRPAPEAGPSTQYF.

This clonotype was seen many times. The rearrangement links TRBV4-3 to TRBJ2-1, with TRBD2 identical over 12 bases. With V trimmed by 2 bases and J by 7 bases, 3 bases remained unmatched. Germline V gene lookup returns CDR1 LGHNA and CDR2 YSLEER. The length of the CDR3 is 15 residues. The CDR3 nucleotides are TGCGCCAGCAGCCAACCTAGCGGGGGGGTAAATGAGCAGTTCTTC. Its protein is CASSQPSGGVNEQFF.

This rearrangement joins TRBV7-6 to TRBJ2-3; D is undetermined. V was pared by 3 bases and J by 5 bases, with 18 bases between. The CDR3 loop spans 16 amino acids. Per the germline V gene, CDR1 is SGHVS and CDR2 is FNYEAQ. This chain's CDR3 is CASSFDATLFGDTQYF. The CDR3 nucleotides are TGTGCCAGCAGCTTCGACGCGACGCTCTTCGGAGATACGCAGTATTTT.

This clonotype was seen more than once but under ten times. The CDR3 DNA reads TGTGCCAGCAGTGAACATAAGGAGCAGTTCTTC. This gives the protein CASSEHKEQFF. The chain combines TRBV6-1 with TRBJ2-1; D gene ambiguous. The CDR3 has 11 residues. In germline, CDR1 is MNHNS, CDR2 SASEGT. Between the trimmed V and J ends, which lost 2 bases and 10 bases, there was a span of 6 bases.

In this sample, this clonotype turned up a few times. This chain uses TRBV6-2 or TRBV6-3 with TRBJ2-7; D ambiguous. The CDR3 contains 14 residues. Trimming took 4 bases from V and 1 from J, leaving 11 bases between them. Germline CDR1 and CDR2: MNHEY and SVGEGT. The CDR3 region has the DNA TGTGCCAGCAGTTCCCTTGGGCTGTCCTACGAGCAGTACGTC. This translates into CASSSLGLSYEQYV.

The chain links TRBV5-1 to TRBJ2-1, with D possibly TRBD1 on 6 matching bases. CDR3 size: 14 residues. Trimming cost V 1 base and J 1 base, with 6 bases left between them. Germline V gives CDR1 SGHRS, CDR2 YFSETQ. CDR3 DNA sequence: TGCGCCAGCAGCTTGACAGGGTCCTACAATGAGCAGTTCTTC. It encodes CASSLTGSYNEQFF.

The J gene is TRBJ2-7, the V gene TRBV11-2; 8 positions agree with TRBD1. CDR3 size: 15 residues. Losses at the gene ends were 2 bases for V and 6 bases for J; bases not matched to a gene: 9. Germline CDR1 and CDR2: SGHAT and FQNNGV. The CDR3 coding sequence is TGTGCCAGCAGCTTAAACTCCGGACAGGGAGGCGAGCAGTACTTC. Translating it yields CASSLNSGQGGEQYF.

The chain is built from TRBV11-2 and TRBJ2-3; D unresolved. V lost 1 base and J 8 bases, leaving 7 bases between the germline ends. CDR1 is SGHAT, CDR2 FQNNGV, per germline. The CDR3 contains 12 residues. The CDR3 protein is CASSLGLGTQYF. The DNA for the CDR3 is TGTGCCAGCAGCTTAGGTTTGGGTACGCAGTATTTT.

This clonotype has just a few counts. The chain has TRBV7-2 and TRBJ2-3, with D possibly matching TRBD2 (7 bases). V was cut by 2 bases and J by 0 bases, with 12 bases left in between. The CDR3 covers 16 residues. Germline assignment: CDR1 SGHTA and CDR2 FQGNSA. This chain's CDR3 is CASSLKGGVSTDTQYF. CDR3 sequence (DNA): TGTGCCAGCAGCTTAAAGGGGGGGGTCAGCACAGATACGCAGTATTTT.

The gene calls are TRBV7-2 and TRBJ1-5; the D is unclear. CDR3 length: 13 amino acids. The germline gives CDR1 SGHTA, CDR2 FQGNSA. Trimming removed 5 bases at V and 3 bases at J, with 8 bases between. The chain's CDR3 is CASSRHYNQPQHF. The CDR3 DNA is TGTGCCAGCAGCCGACATTACAATCAGCCCCAGCATTTT.

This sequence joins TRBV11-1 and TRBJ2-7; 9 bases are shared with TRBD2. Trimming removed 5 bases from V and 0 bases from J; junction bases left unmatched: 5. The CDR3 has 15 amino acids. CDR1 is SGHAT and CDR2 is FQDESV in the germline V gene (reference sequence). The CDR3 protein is CASSQAGGISYEQYV. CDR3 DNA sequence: TGTGCCAGCAGCCAAGCGGGGGGAATCTCCTACGAGCAGTACGTC.

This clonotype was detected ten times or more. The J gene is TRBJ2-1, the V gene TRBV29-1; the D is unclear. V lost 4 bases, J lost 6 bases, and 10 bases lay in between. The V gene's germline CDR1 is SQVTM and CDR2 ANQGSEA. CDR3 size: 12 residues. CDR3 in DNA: TGCAGCGTTGGTTTTATGGGCAATGAGCAGTTCTTC. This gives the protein CSVGFMGNEQFF.

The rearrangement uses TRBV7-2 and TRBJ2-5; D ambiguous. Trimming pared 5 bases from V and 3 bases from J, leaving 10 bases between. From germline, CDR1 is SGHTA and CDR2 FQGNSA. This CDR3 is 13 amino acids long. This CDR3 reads CASSPPAKETQYF. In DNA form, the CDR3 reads TGTGCCAGCAGCCCTCCAGCGAAAGAGACCCAGTACTTC.

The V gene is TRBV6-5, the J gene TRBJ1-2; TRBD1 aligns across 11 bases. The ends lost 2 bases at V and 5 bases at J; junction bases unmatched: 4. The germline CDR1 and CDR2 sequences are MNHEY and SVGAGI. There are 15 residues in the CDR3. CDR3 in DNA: TGTGCCAGCAGTTACGCCGGGACAGGGGGTTATGGCTACACCTTC. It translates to CASSYAGTGGYGYTF.

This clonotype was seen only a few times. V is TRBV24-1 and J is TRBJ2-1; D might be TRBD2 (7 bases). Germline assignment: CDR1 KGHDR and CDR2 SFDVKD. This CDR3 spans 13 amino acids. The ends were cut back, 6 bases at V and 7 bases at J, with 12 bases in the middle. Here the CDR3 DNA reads TGTGCCACCAGTATACAGGGAGGGAATGAGCAGTTCTTC. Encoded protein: CATSIQGGNEQFF.

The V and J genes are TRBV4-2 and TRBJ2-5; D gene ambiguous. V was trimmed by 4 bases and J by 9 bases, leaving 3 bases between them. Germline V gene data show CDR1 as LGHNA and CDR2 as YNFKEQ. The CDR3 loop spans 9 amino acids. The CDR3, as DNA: TGTGCCAGCAGCCCCCCCCAGTACTTC. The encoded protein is CASSPPQYF.

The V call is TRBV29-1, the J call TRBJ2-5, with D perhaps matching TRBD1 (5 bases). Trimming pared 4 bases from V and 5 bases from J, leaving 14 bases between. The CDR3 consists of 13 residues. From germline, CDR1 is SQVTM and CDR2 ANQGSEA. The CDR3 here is CSVVSRQWETQYF. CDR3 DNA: TGCAGCGTTGTTTCGCGACAGTGGGAGACCCAGTACTTC.

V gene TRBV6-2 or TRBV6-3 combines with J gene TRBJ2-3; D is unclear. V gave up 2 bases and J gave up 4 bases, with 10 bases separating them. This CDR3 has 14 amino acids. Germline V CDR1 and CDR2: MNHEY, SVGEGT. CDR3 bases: TGTGCCAGCAGTTACGTGGCGGCCGCAGATACGCAGTATTTT. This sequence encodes CASSYVAAADTQYF.

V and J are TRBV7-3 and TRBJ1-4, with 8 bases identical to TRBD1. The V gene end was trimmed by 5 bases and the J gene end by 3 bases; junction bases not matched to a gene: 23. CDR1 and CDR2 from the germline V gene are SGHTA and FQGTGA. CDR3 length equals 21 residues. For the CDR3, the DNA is TGTGCCAGCAGCACAGTAAACTCGGACAGGGTTCGGCGAGTATCTAATGAAAAACTGTTTTTT. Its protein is CASSTVNSDRVRRVSNEKLFF.

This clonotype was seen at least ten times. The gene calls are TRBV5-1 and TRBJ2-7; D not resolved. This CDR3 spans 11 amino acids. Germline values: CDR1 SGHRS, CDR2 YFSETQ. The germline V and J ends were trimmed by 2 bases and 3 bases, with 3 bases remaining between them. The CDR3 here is CASSLYYEQYF. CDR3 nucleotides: TGCGCCAGCAGCTTATACTACGAGCAGTACTTC.

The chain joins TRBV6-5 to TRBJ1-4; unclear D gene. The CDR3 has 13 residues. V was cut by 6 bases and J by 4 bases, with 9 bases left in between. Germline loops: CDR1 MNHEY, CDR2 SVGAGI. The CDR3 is CASRSGDNEKLFF. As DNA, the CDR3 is TGTGCCAGCAGGAGCGGGGATAATGAAAAACTGTTTTTT.

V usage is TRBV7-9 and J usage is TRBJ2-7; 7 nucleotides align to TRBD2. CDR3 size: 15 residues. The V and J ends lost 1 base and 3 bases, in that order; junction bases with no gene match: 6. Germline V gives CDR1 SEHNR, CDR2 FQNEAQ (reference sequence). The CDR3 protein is CASSLGGGINYEQYF. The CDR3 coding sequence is TGTGCCAGCAGCTTAGGCGGGGGTATCAACTACGAGCAGTACTTC. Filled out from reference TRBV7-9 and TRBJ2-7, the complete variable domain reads DTGVSQNPRHKITKRGQNVTFRCDPISEHNRLYWYRQTLGQGPEFLTYFQNEAQLEKSRLLSDRFSAERPKGSFSTLEIQRTEQGDSAMYLCASSLGGGINYEQYFGPGTRLTVT.

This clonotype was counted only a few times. The CDR3 region is CASRPTGGLAFGYEQFF. The CDR3 nucleotides are TGTGCCAGCAGACCGACAGGGGGGTTGGCGTTTGGATATGAGCAGTTCTTC. The chain recombines TRBV6-6 with TRBJ2-1; 9 bases fit TRBD1. The CDR3 sequence is 17 residues long. V dropped 6 bases and J dropped 8; count of bases not matched to a gene: 17. Per germline, CDR1 MNHNY and CDR2 SVGAGI (reference sequence).

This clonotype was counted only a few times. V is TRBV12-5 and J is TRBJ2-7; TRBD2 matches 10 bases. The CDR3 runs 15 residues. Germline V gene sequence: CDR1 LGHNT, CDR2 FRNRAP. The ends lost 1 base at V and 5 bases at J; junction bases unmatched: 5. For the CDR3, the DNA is TGTGCTAGTGGTTTGGGCCGACTAGCGGGCCACGAGCAGTACTTC. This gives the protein CASGLGRLAGHEQYF.